Listed below are T cell receptor beta chains from one sample, sequenced in a study of blood T cell repertoires in COVID-19. Libraries were prepared by immunoSEQ multiplex PCR; TCRdb keeps only in-frame clonotypes and omits some of them. The sample lists 350,000 to 450,000 clones; approximately 90% were seen once. The sequencing input was peripheral blood. Source of these receptors: a woman in her forties with COVID-19, enrolled during active disease. CDR3s include the opening cysteine and the closing phenylalanine or tryptophan. A D gene is named only where the DNA matches it firmly. Expanded clones get a size class; other rows say once, few or many, or leave the size out.

v_call	d_call	j_call	clone_size	cdr3_aa	cdr3_nt
TRBV27	-	TRBJ2-7	-	CASSPIPWRAGNEQYF	TGTGCCAGCAGTCCCATACCCTGGAGGGCGGGGAACGAGCAGTACTTC
TRBV28	TRBD1	TRBJ1-1	-	CASSWAGTGNTEAFF	TGTGCCAGCAGTTGGGCCGGGACAGGGAACACTGAAGCTTTCTTT
TRBV10-3	TRBD1	TRBJ1-4	few	CAISEDRDTEKLFF	TGTGCCATCAGTGAAGACAGGGATACTGAAAAACTGTTTTTT
TRBV7-2	TRBD1	TRBJ2-2	-	CASSPMNRGPTGELFF	TGTGCCAGCAGCCCAATGAACAGGGGACCGACCGGGGAGCTGTTTTTT
TRBV28	-	TRBJ2-2	many	CASSPMQDSNTGELFF	TGTGCCAGCAGTCCCATGCAGGACTCGAACACCGGGGAGCTGTTTTTT
TRBV7-2	TRBD1	TRBJ1-2	-	CASSLWAGGHGYTF	TGTGCCAGCAGCTTATGGGCAGGGGGCCATGGCTACACCTTC
TRBV11-2	-	TRBJ2-1	-	CASSLDPKTYNEQFF	TGTGCCAGCAGCTTAGACCCTAAAACCTACAATGAGCAGTTCTTC
TRBV7-9	-	TRBJ2-7	-	CASSNPARGTPYEQYF	TGTGCCAGCAGCAACCCCGCAAGGGGAACCCCCTACGAGCAGTACTTC
TRBV7-8	-	TRBJ1-4	-	CASSLGGTNEKLFF	TGTGCCAGCAGCTTAGGAGGGACAAATGAAAAACTGTTTTTT
TRBV12-3/TRBV12-4	-	TRBJ1-6	-	CASSQSYSPLHF	TGTGCCAGCAGCCAAAGCTATTCACCCCTCCACTTT
TRBV19	-	TRBJ1-2	-	CASSNQGPLYGYTF	TGTGCCAGTAGTAATCAGGGGCCCCTTTATGGCTACACCTTC
TRBV5-1	TRBD1	TRBJ1-2	-	CASSLGYQGADGYTF	TGCGCCAGCAGCTTGGGATATCAGGGGGCGGATGGCTACACCTTC
TRBV7-2	-	TRBJ2-2	once	CASSWRKGTGELFF	TGTGCCAGCAGCTGGAGAAAAGGCACCGGGGAGCTGTTTTTT
TRBV21-1	-	TRBJ1-5	-	CASRTGHWEPQHF	TGTGCCAGCAGGACAGGGCACTGGGAGCCCCAGCATTTT
TRBV11-2	TRBD1	TRBJ1-2	once	CASNPTGTGHGYTF	TGTGCCAGCAACCCGACCGGGACAGGACATGGCTACACCTTC
TRBV6-6	TRBD1	TRBJ1-1	-	CASSWDRGQVNTEAFF	TGTGCCAGCAGTTGGGACAGGGGGCAGGTGAACACTGAAGCTTTCTTT
TRBV4-1	-	TRBJ1-1	-	CASSQELGRGTEAFF	TGCGCCAGCAGCCAAGAGTTAGGGAGGGGGACTGAAGCTTTCTTT
TRBV7-3	-	TRBJ1-2	-	CASSRGLTGGLDGYTF	TGTGCCAGCAGCCGTGGGCTGACGGGGGGGCTTGACGGCTACACCTTC
TRBV14	-	TRBJ2-7	few	CASSHRTEISYEQYF	TGTGCCAGCAGCCACCGGACAGAGATCTCCTACGAGCAGTACTTC
TRBV25-1	-	TRBJ1-6	-	CASSEAKSPLHF	TGTGCCAGCAGTGAGGCAAAATCACCCCTCCACTTT
TRBV5-4	TRBD1	TRBJ1-2	-	CASSPGQGFYGYTF	TGTGCCAGCAGCCCAGGACAGGGGTTCTATGGCTACACCTTC
TRBV4-3	TRBD2	TRBJ2-3	-	CASSPRLAGGDTQYF	TGCGCCAGCAGCCCCAGACTAGCGGGGGGGGATACGCAGTATTTT
TRBV10-3	TRBD1	TRBJ1-5	-	CAIRQTGDQPQHF	TGTGCCATCAGACAGACAGGGGATCAGCCCCAGCATTTT
TRBV2	-	TRBJ2-7	-	CASSDVDGGYEQYF	TGTGCCAGCAGTGACGTTGACGGAGGCTACGAGCAGTACTTC
TRBV7-9	TRBD1	TRBJ1-1	-	CASSDITGGTEAFF	TGTGCCAGCAGCGATATTACAGGGGGCACTGAAGCTTTCTTT
TRBV14	TRBD1	TRBJ1-2	-	CASSQGPGGDYGYTF	TGTGCCAGCAGCCAAGGACCAGGGGGCGATTATGGCTACACCTTC
TRBV15	-	TRBJ1-2	-	CATSRATGFRGYTF	TGTGCCACCAGCAGAGCAACAGGGTTTCGGGGCTACACCTTC
TRBV7-9	-	TRBJ1-6	few	CASSLANGPLHF	TGTGCCAGCAGCTTAGCGAACGGACCCCTCCACTTT
TRBV28	TRBD2	TRBJ2-7	-	CASSQPTSNSYEQYF	TGTGCCAGCAGTCAACCGACTAGCAACTCCTACGAGCAGTACTTC
TRBV28	-	TRBJ2-1	-	CASSLPWGGQYNEQFF	TGTGCCAGCAGTTTACCTTGGGGGGGGCAATACAATGAGCAGTTCTTC
TRBV28	-	TRBJ2-5	-	CASSLRGGRMSGETQYF	TGTGCCAGCAGTTTAAGGGGGGGTAGAATGTCGGGAGAGACCCAGTACTTC
TRBV2	TRBD1	TRBJ1-4	-	CASSADRGGEKLFF	TGTGCCAGCAGTGCTGACAGGGGAGGGGAAAAACTGTTTTTT
TRBV24-1	-	TRBJ1-5	-	CATSDGGLPGQPQHF	TGTGCCACCAGTGATGGGGGACTGCCGGGCCAGCCCCAGCATTTT
TRBV7-8	-	TRBJ1-4	-	CASSLNGQKNEKLFF	TGTGCCAGCAGCTTAAACGGACAGAAGAATGAAAAACTGTTTTTT
TRBV19	-	TRBJ1-5	-	CASTLDRLAGGNQPQHF	TGTGCCAGTACCCTAGACAGGCTCGCTGGAGGCAATCAGCCCCAGCATTTT
TRBV7-9	TRBD1	TRBJ1-2	-	CASSLVGQGKVGYTF	TGTGCCAGCAGCTTGGTTGGACAGGGGAAGGTTGGCTACACCTTC
TRBV12-3/TRBV12-4	-	TRBJ2-5	once	CASSFRETQYF	TGTGCCAGCAGTTTCCGGGAGACCCAGTACTTC
TRBV6-5	TRBD2	TRBJ2-2	-	CASSYSRGVRVRELFF	TGTGCCAGCAGTTACTCGCGGGGGGTCAGGGTCAGGGAGCTGTTTTTT
TRBV18	TRBD1	TRBJ2-7	-	CASSAGQGDYEQYF	TGTGCCAGCTCAGCTGGACAGGGGGACTACGAGCAGTACTTC
TRBV12-5	-	TRBJ1-3	-	CASGLGTASGNTIYF	TGTGCTAGTGGTTTGGGGACAGCCTCTGGAAACACCATATATTTT
TRBV21-1	-	TRBJ2-7	-	CASSKEHGPGEQYF	TGTGCCAGCAGCAAAGAGCACGGGCCGGGGGAGCAGTACTTC
TRBV27	-	TRBJ1-1	-	CASSIRTALRNTEAFF	TGTGCCAGCAGTATTAGGACAGCCCTGAGGAACACTGAAGCTTTCTTT
TRBV5-4	-	TRBJ2-7	-	CASSTLGGRKYF	TGTGCCAGCAGCACTCTCGGAGGCCGAAAGTACTTC
TRBV14	-	TRBJ2-5	-	CASSLRLGLRQETQYF	TGTGCCAGCAGCCTCCGACTCGGCCTGAGGCAAGAGACCCAGTACTTC
TRBV9	TRBD1	TRBJ1-4	-	CASSVGTGEYNEKLFF	TGTGCCAGCAGCGTAGGGACAGGGGAATATAATGAAAAACTGTTTTTT
TRBV3-1/TRBV3-2	TRBD1	TRBJ2-5	-	CASSQRRTGQETQYF	TGTGCCAGCAGCCAAAGGAGGACAGGGCAGGAGACCCAGTACTTC
TRBV27	-	TRBJ1-2	-	CASSPNRGDYGYTF	TGTGCCAGCAGTCCCAACCGGGGGGACTATGGCTACACCTTC
TRBV6-5	-	TRBJ2-7	few	CASSSRAWYEQYF	TGTGCCAGCAGTTCCAGGGCTTGGTACGAGCAGTACTTC
TRBV3-1/TRBV3-2	TRBD1	TRBJ2-7	-	CASSQGTGGYEQYF	TGTGCCAGCAGCCAAGGCACAGGGGGATACGAGCAGTACTTC
TRBV18	-	TRBJ1-3	-	CASSPITNRYSGNTIYF	TGTGCCAGCTCACCAATTACTAACCGATACTCTGGAAACACCATATATTTT
TRBV6-5	-	TRBJ2-1	-	CASSLFRGNEQFF	TGTGCCAGCAGTTTATTTAGGGGCAATGAGCAGTTCTTC